A single T cell receptor (beta chain) is shown here with its context. Germline and junction disagree at one end, which may indicate a read error. As originally analysed: By means of reference gene primer amplification, nucleated cell counts were estimated. Here immunoSEQ multiplex PCR was the method, and the copy in TCRdb shows in-frame clones only, minus some. The V and J calls and clone size are taken from that table; D and trimming were inferred from the DNA. The data hold 120,000 to 150,000 clones, with 85% to 90% observed a single time. The CDR3 runs 13 residues. Germline values: CDR1 SSHAT, CDR2 FNYEAQ (reference sequence). The data were obtained in a study of blood T cell repertoires in COVID-19. Looking at the study overall: COVID-19 samples from acute and convalescent phases originated in the United States, Italy and Spain.

The sequenced sample was peripheral blood. The source of this sequence is a human donor in a cohort sampled during active COVID-19. V usage is TRBV7-7 and J usage is TRBJ1-6, with D perhaps matching TRBD1 (5 bases). The CDR3 DNA is TGTGCTAGCAGCTCCGACAGAAATTCACCCCTCCACTTT. It translates to CASSSDRNSPLHF.